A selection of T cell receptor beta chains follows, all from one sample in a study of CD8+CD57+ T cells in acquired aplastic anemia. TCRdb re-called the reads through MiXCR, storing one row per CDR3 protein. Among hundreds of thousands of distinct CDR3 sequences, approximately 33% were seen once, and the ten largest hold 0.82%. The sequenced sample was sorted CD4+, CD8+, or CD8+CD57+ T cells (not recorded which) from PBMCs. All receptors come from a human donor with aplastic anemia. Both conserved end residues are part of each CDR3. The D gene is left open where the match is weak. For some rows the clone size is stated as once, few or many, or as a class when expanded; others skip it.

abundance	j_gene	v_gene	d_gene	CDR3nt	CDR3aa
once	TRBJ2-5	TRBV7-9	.	TGTGCCAGCAGCTGGCAGGGGAACCAAGAGACCCAGTACTTC	CASSWQGNQETQYF
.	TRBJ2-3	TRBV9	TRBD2	TGTGCCAGCAGCGCCGGACTCGGACTAGCGGGGAACTATTTT	CASSAGLGLAGNYF
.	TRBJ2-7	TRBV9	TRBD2	TGTGCCAGCAGCCCTCGGACCGGCGGGAGGGCCCCCCACGAGCAGTACTTC	CASSPRTGGRAPHEQYF
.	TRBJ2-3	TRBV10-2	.	TGCGCCAGCAGCGGGGCGACAAGCACAGATACGCAGTATTTT	CASSGATSTDTQYF
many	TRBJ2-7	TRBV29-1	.	TGCAGCGTTGGGGTTTTCGCCTACGAGCAGTACTTC	CSVGVFAYEQYF
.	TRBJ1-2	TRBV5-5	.	TGTGCCAGCAGCTTGCGAATAGCTAACTATGGCTACACCTTC	CASSLRIANYGYTF
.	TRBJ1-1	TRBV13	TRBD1	TGTGCCAGCAGCCCAGGGGACAGAGAAGCTTTCTTT	CASSPGDREAFF
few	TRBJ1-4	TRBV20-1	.	TGCAGTGCTAGTTTGGATGCAACTAATGAAAAACTGTTTTTT	CSASLDATNEKLFF
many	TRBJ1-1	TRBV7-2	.	TGTGCCAGCAGCTTCAAGAGTAACACTGAAGCTTTCTTT	CASSFKSNTEAFF
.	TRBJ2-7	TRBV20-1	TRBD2	TGCAGTGCTAGAAGCCCGCCGGGTAGCGGGAGTACCCACGAGCAGTACTTC	CSARSPPGSGSTHEQYF
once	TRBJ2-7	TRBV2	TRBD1	TGTGCCAGCTTGGCCGGGACAGGGATCCACGAGCAGTACTTC	CASLAGTGIHEQYF
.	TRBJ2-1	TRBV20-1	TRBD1	TGCAGTGCAACCGGGACAGGAAACAATGAGCAGTTCTTC	CSATGTGNNEQFF
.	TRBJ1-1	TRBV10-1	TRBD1	TGCGCCAGCAGTCCCGGGGCCAGGGGGTACACTGAAGCTTTCTTT	CASSPGARGYTEAFF
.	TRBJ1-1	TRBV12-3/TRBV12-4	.	TGTGCCAGCACCGACGACAGACCGAACACTGAAGCTTTCTTT	CASTDDRPNTEAFF
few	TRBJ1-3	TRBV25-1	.	TGTGCCAGCAGCCAAGAGTGGGACTCTGGAAACACCATATATTTT	CASSQEWDSGNTIYF
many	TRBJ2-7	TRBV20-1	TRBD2	TGCAGTGCTAAGCAGCCGGGACTAGCGGAGTACGAGCAGTACTTC	CSAKQPGLAEYEQYF
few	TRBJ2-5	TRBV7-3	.	TGTGCCAGCAGCCTTTTCTATGGCCGACAAGAGACCCAGTACTTC	CASSLFYGRQETQYF
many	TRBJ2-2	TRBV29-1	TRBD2	TGCAGCGCATTGTTAATAGCGGGGCTCGCGAACACCGGGGAGCTGTTTTTT	CSALLIAGLANTGELFF
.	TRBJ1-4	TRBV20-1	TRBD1	TGCAGTGCTAGGGGGGACAGCTCCCTCAATGAAAAACTGTTTTTT	CSARGDSSLNEKLFF
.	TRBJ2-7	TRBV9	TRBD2	TGTGCCAGCAGCGTAGATGCGGGAGCAGCCGGCGAGCAGTACTTC	CASSVDAGAAGEQYF
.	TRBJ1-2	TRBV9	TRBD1	TGTGCCAGCAGCGCGCCGGGACAGGGGGCTGAAGGCTACACCTTC	CASSAPGQGAEGYTF
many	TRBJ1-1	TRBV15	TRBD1	TGTGCCACCAGCAGAGGGGACAGGGACAACACTGAAGCTTTCTTT	CATSRGDRDNTEAFF
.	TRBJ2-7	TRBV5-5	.	TGTGCCAGCACCCCGCACCAGAGCTCTGGTTACGAGCAGTACTTC	CASTPHQSSGYEQYF
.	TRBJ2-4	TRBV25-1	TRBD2	TGTGCCAGCAGCGCAGCGGGAGTTACCTACAATGAGCAGTACTTC	CASSAAGVTYNEQYF
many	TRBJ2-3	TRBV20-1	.	TGCAGTGCTAGAGGGATGATGCGGGATACGCAGTATTTT	CSARGMMRDTQYF